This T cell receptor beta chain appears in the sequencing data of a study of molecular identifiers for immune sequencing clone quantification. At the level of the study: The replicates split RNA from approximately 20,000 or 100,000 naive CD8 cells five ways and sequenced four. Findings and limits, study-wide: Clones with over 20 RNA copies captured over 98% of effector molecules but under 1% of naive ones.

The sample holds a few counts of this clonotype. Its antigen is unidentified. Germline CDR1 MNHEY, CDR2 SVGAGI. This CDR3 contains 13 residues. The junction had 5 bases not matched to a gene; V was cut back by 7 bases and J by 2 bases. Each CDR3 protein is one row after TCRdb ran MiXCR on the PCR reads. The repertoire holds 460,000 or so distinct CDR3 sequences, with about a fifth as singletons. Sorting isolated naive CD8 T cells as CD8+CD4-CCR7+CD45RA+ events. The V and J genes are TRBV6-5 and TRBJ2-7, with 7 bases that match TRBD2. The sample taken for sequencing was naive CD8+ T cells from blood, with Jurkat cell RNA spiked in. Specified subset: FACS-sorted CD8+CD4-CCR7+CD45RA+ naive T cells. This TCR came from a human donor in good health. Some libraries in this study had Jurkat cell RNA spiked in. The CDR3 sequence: CASIDGTTYEQYF. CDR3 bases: TGTGCCAGCATTGACGGGACTACCTACGAGCAGTACTTC.